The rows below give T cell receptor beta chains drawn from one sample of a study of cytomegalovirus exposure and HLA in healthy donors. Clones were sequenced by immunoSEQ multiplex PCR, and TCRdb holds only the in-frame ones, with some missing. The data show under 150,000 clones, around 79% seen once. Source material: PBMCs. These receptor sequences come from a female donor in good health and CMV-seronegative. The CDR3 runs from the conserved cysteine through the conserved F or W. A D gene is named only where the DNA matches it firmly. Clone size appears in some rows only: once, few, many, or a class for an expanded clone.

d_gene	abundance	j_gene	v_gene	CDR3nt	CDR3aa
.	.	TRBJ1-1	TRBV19	TGTGCCAGTAGTTTGAACTACAGGGCAAGGTGGACTGAAGCTTTCTTT	CASSLNYRARWTEAFF
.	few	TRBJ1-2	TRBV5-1	TGCGCCAGCAGGGGTACAGGGAAGTATGGCTACACCTTC	CASRGTGKYGYTF
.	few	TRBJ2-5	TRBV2	TGTGCCAGCAGTGAATCTAGGGAGACCCAGTACTTC	CASSESRETQYF
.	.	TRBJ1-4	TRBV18	TGTGCCAGCTCACCACTACAGGGTTCAACTAATGAAAAACTGTTTTTT	CASSPLQGSTNEKLFF
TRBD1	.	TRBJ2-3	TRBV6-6	TGTGCCAGCAGTTACACCCCGGACAGGACAGATACGCAGTATTTT	CASSYTPDRTDTQYF
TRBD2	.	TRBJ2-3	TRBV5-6	TGTGCCAGCAGCTACACCACTAGCGGGGGGGGCACAGATACGCAGTATTTT	CASSYTTSGGGTDTQYF
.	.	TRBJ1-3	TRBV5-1	TGCGCCAGCAGCGAGGGTAGCTCTGGAAACACCATATATTTT	CASSEGSSGNTIYF
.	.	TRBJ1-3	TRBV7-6	TGTGCCAGCAGCTCGGGTAGGGGAAACACCATATATTTT	CASSSGRGNTIYF
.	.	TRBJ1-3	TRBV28	TGTGCCAGCAGTGCCTGGGTAGAGGGCAACACCATATATTTT	CASSAWVEGNTIYF
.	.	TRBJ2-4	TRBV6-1	TGTGCCAGCAGTGAAAAATCAGCAGGGAATTATGACATTCAGTACTTC	CASSEKSAGNYDIQYF
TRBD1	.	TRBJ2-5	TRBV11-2	TGTGCCAGCAGCTTAGGCTCCGGGACAGGGGCGCGGGAGACCCAGTACTTC	CASSLGSGTGARETQYF
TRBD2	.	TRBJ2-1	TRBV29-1	TGCAGCGTTGAGGCTAGCGGAAGGAATGAGCAGTTCTTC	CSVEASGRNEQFF
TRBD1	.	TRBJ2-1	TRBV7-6	TGTGCCAGCAGCACTGGGACAGGCGAGCAGTTCTTC	CASSTGTGEQFF
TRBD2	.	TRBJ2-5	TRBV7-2	TGTGCCAGCAGCTTTAGCGGGAGGAGTGAGACCCAGTACTTC	CASSFSGRSETQYF
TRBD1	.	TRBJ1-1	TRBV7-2	TGTGCCAGCAGCTGGGGACAGGGGACTGAAGCTTTCTTT	CASSWGQGTEAFF